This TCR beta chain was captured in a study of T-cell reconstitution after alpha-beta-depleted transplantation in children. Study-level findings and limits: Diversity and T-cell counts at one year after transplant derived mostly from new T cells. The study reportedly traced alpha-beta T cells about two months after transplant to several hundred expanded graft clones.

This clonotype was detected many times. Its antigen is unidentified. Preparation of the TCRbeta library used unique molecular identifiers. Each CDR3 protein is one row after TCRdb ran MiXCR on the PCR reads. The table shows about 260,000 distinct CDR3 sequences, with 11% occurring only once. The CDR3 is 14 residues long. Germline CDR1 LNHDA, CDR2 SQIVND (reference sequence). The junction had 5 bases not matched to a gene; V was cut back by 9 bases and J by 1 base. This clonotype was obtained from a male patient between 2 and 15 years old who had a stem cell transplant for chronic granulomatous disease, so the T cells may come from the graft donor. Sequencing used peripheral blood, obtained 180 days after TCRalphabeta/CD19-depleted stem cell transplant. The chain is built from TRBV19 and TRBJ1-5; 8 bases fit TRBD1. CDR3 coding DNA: TGTGCCAGCACAAGGACAGGGAGCAATCAGCCCCAGCATTTT. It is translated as CASTRTGSNQPQHF.